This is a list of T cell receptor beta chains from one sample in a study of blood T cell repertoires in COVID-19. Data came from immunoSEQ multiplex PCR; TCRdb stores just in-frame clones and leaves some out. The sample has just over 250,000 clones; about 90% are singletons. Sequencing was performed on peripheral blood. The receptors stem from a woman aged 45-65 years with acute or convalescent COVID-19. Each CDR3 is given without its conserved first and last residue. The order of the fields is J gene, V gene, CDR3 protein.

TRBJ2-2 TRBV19 ASSTGLYGELF
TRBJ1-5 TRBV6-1 ASSEGKGGGVGQPQH
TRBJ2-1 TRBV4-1 ASTRGRASGKAYNEQF
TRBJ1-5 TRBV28 ASSSPGGTANNQPQH
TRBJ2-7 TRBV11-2 ASSLDGQGITYEQY
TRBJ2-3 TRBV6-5 ASRPTGFTDTQY
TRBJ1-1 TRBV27 ASRPGQGRGMNTEAF
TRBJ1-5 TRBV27 ASRKTGTQPQH
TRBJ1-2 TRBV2 ASRETADYGYT
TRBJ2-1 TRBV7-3 ASSLGLSYNEQF
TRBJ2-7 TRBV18 ASSRSGTGSYEQY
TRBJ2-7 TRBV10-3 AISEMEGQGPHEQY
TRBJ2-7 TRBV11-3 ASSSGRGDKFSREQY
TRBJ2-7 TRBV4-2 ASSQERPSSYEQY
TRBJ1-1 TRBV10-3 AISESRNTEAF
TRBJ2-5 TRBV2 ASSEGGRETQY
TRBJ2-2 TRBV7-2 ASTRGRPTGELF
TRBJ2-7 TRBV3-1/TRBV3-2 ASSPRQGWAYEQY
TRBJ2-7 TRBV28 ASSFFALSSGLSYEQY
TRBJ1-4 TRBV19 ASNQGHGEKLF
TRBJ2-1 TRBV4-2 ASSQGLADSYNEQF
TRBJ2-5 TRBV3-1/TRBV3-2 ASSQDRASGRANQETQY